This TCR beta chain was documented in a study of shared clonotypes between healthy human individuals (dated by TCRdb to 2018 to 2021). About the study as a whole: The cohort included a few men and two women between 18 and 49 years of age. To estimate repertoire size and how much clonotypes are shared between individuals, the study performed deep sequencing of blood TCR repertoires from a few healthy adults. To increase sequencing depth and limit assay-specific biases, different laboratories used diverse techniques to prepare libraries and sequence TCR repertoires. Per donor, leukapheresis produced somewhere between about 0.8 and 9 billion PBMCs.

TCR CDR3 regions were amplified from genomic DNA by multiplex PCR using the deep immunoSEQ assay. Genomic DNA extracted from each cell subset was distributed evenly over all wells of several immunoSEQ 96-well plates, and each plate served as one replicate. Each replicate PCR for unsorted PBMC received around 330 ng genomic DNA, equal to 30,000 to 35,000 T cell genomes. Ten immunoSEQ deep assay plates were used to sequence the unsorted PBMC genomic DNA. Purified libraries were measured with a Qubit 3.0 fluorometer, size-checked on a Bioanalyzer 2100, and measured again with the KAPA Library Quantification kit. Each immunoSEQ 96-well plate was sequenced on its own single-read 150-cycle Illumina NextSeq 550 flow cell. As for the authors' bioinformatics: Because the immunoSEQ output included only junctional sequences and no quality scores, the filtering could not be the same as the filtering used for full-length reads. To assign V/J genes and CDR3, sequences were annotated against IMGT germline references using PyIR, a Python wrapper for IgBLAST v1.9. Reads were removed for weak V/J assignments (E-value above 1e-6), missing CDR3, stop codons, out-of-frame junctions, or ambiguous translated residues. V3J clonotypes were defined as sequences sharing the same inferred V gene, J gene, and CDR3 amino acid sequence. Percentage overlap between repertoires was computed as shared unique clonotypes divided by the size of the smaller repertoire. RTK rarefaction, the Chao1 estimator, and Recon v2.1 estimates of unobserved clonotypes were used to assess repertoire richness. TCRdb took over this immuneACCESS table, retaining in-frame rearrangements with V and J assigned. Such tables are incomplete; in checked studies, under half of the missing clones stem from an unresolved V gene, and the remainder is unexplained. V, J and clone size are taken as reported in that table, and D and trimming were inferred from the DNA itself. In all, the sample holds 450,000 to 650,000 clones, and around three quarters of those were seen once. The ten largest clones add up to more than 10% of the sample.

Healthy HIV-negative adults with no recently reported acute infections or vaccinations were included as donors. Every donor was a Caucasian adult living in Nashville, Tennessee, USA. For unsorted samples, 90 million or so PBMCs were counted and genomic DNA was extracted with the QIAamp DNA Blood Mini kit. After blood collection by leukapheresis, PBMCs were isolated using Ficoll-Histopaque density gradient centrifugation and then cryopreserved in the vapor phase of liquid nitrogen. Note on this clone: The target of this receptor is not known. One base away there is no much larger clone; base qualities are not given.

Summary of the overall study and its limitations: Pairwise subsampling indicated that sequencing depth was expected to affect the degree of clonotype sharing among donors. Sampling was restricted to blood, and TCR repertoires in tissue are likely to differ from TCR repertoires in blood. The genetic and exposure-history diversity represented was limited by the small number of donors.

Sequences were obtained from PBMCs. This sequence was found in a woman aged 40 to 55 in good health. Some clones in this sample may be carry-over from other donors' samples.

The DNA is as follows: TGCGCCAGCAGCTTGTGGGGCGGGGCGAACACCGGGGAGCTGTTTTTT. This codes for CASSLWGGANTGELFF. Recombination joined TRBV5-1 with TRBJ2-2; the D gene is perhaps TRBD2, on 6 matching bases. V is reduced by 1 base and J by 0 bases, leaving a spacing of 10 bases between them. Based on the germline V gene, the CDR1 and CDR2 sequences are SGHRS and YFSETQ. The CDR3 measures 16 amino acids from cysteine to phenylalanine. CDR3 DNA only is kept here, 48 bases in frame from base 1. When the CDR3 is completed using the reference TRBV5-1 and TRBJ2-2 genes on either side, the full variable domain is KAGVTQTPRYLIKTRGQQVTLSCSPISGHRSVSWYQQTPGQGLQFLFEYFSETQRNKGNFPGRFSGRQFSNSRSEMNVSTLELGDSALYLCASSLWGGANTGELFFGEGSRLTVL.